This T cell receptor (beta chain) was sequenced during a study of vaccination effects on CD4 cells after COVID-19 (dated by TCRdb to between 2021 and 2024). Context from the whole study: Each participant got two doses of an mRNA SARS-CoV-2 vaccine, either BNT162b2 or mRNA-1273. Pre-vaccine samples were drawn from a couple of convalescent patients 16 days and one week before the first dose, at 142 and 148 days after COVID-19 diagnosis. SARS-CoV-2 spike-specific CD4+ TCR repertoires from before and after mRNA vaccination were compared in COVID-19 convalescent patients and in infection-naive vaccine recipients. A total of 10 COVID-19 convalescent patients and a handful of SARS-CoV-2-naive healthy vaccine recipients were included in the full study. Cultures from other donors in the study were sequenced with the Oncomine TCR Beta short-read assay on an Illumina iSeq 100. What the study reported, not specific to this receptor: Only a small number of convalescent patients were included, and no early post-infection timepoints were available, which limited the study. Clones induced by infection and clones induced by vaccination both contracted markedly at late timepoints after vaccination, which fits with T cell responses waning over time. In convalescent patients, the post-vaccine spike-reactive repertoire consisted mainly of new vaccine-induced clones, largely distinct from infection-induced clones.

Library creation used the immunoSEQ multiplex PCR assay. DNA from the cultured, isolated CD4+ T cells was subjected to TCR beta CDR3 sequencing. The paper's data handling went like this. Non-productive TCR sequences were removed and reads were trimmed to the CDR3 region, keeping CDR3s of at least 7 amino acids. The MANAFEST web app was used to pick out antigen-specific clonotypes by comparing their expansion in peptide wells with that in reference cultures. Positive clones required FDR<0.05 expansion versus reference and all other wells, odds ratio above 5, and frequency above 0.1% in two replicate wells. Cross-reactive clonotypes were defined as significantly expanded in SARS-CoV-2 spike wells and in at least one common cold coronavirus spike condition. CDR3 similarity was assessed by Levenshtein distance using the stringdist R package, and unrooted trees were constructed with ape in R 3.6.1. This immuneACCESS table, as held by TCRdb, lists in-frame sequences with V and J called but not all clones. Of the missing ones, under half trace to an unresolved V gene in checked studies; the others have no known cause. The D gene and trimming were derived from the DNA, and the V and J assignments and clone size from that table. In all, the sample holds roughly 35,000 clones, and around 73% of those were seen once. The ten most abundant clones make up approximately 15% of the sample.

The ViraFEST assay stimulated PBMC with viral peptide pools and then used TCR sequencing to identify antigen-specific CD4+ T cell clonotypes by expansion. After around ten days of culture, CD4+ T cells were isolated with the EasySep CD4+ T cell isolation kit. PCR-confirmed SARS-CoV-2 infection had occurred in convalescent patients between March and December 2020, before the Alpha, Beta and Delta variants emerged in the United States. Some 2 million PBMC per well were cultured in IMDM with approximately 5% human AB serum, 9 to 10 IU/ml IL-2 and gentamicin, plus 10 ug/ml peptides. On days 3 and 7, half of the culture medium was replaced with fresh IL-2-containing medium. Each peptide stimulation condition was cultured in triplicate wells unless otherwise noted. PBMC were separated from whole blood using Ficoll-Paque Plus gradient centrifugation and were then either cryopreserved at -140C or used fresh. The spike proteins of SARS-CoV-2 and of the common cold coronaviruses HCoV-NL63, HCoV-OC43 and HCoV-229E were spanned by overlapping peptide pools. Genomic DNA was extracted from cultured CD4+ T cells with the QIAamp micro DNA kit.

The CDR3 spans 14 residues, from the cysteine through the phenylalanine. CDR3 DNA only is kept here, 42 bases in frame from base 1. For CDR1 and CDR2, the germline V gene lists SNHLY and FYNNEI. V is shortened by 5 bases, J by 6 bases, and the region joining them spans 14 bases. A note on this clone: What this receptor recognizes is not known. No base-level quality is on record; no much larger clone is a single base apart.

The V and J genes are TRBV2 and TRBJ2-1; the D gene is possibly TRBD1, with 5 bases matching. Material: CD4+ T cells from PBMCs cultured with HCoV-NL63 spike peptides, obtained before COVID-19 vaccination. Read against the paper, the sample's cell subset or site label means: HCoV-NL63 spike overlapping peptide pool stimulation. The receptor was derived from a human donor who had a prior SARS-CoV-2 infection. This receptor carries the CDR3 CASSYTGDANEQFF. The DNA reads TGTGCCAGCAGTTACACAGGAGACGCCAATGAGCAGTTCTTC.